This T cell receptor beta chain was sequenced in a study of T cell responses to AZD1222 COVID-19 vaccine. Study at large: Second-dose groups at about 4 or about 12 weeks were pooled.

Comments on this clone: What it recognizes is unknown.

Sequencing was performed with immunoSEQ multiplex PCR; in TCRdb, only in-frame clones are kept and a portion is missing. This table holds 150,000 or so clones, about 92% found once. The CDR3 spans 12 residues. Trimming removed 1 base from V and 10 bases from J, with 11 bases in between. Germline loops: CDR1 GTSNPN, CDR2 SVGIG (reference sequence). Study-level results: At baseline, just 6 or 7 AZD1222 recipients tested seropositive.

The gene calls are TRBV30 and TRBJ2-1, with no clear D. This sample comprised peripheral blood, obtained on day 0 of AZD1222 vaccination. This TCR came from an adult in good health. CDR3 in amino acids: CAWSGLAREQFF. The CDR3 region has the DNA TGTGCCTGGAGTGGACTGGCGCGGGAGCAGTTCTTC.